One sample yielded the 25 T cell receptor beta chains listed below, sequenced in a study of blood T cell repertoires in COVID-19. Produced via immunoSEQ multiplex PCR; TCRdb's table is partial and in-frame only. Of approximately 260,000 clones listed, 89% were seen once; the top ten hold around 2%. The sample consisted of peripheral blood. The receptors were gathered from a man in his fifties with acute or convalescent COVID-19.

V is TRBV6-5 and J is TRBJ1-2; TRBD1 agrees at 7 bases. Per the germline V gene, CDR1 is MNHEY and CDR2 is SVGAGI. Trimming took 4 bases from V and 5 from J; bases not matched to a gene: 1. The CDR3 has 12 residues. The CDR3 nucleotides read TGTGCCAGCAGTTCACAGGGGTATGGCTACACCTTC. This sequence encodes CASSSQGYGYTF.

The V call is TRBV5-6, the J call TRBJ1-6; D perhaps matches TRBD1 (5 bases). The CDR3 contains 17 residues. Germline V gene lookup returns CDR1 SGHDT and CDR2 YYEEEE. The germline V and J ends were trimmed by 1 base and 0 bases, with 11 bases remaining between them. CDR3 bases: TGTGCCAGCAGCTTGCCAGGGCCGAGCTCCTATAATTCACCCCTCCACTTT. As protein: CASSLPGPSSYNSPLHF.

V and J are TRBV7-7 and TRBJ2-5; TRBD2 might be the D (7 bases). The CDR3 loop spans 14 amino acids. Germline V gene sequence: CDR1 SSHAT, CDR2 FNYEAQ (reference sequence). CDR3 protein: CASATGGAVETQYF. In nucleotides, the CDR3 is TGTGCTAGCGCCACTGGGGGGGCAGTGGAGACCCAGTACTTC. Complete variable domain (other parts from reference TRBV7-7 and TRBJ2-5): GAGVSQSPRYKVTKRGQDVTLRCDPISSHATLYWYQQALGQGPEFLTYFNYEAQPDKSGLPSDRFSAERPEGSISTLTIQRTEQRDSAMYRCASATGGAVETQYFGPGTRLLVL.

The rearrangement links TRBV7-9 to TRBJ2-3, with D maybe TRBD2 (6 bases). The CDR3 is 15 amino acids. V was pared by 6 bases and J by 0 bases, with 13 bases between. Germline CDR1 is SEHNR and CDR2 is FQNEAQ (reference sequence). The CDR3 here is CASSSSGPSTDTQYF. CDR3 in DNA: TGTGCCAGCAGTTCCAGCGGGCCCAGCACAGATACGCAGTATTTT.

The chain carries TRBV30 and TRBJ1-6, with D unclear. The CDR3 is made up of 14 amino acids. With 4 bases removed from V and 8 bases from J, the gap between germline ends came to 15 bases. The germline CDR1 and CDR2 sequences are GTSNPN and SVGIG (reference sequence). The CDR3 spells CAWTHQRAYSPLHF. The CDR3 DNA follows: TGTGCCTGGACCCACCAGAGGGCTTATTCACCCCTCCACTTT.

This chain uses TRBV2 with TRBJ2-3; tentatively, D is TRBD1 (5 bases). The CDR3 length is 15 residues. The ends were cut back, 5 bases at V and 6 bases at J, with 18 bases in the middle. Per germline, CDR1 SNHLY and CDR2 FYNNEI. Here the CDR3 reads CASSPQGIPSDTQYF. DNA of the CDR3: TGTGCCAGCAGTCCCCAGGGAATCCCGAGCGATACGCAGTATTTT.

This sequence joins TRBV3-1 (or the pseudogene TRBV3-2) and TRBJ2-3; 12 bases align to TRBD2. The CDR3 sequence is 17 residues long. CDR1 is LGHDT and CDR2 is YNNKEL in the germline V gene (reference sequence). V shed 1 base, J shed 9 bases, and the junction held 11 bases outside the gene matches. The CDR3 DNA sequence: TGTGCCAGCAGCCAAGGGACTAGCGGGGTCTACAGGGGGACGCAGTATTTT. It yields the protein CASSQGTSGVYRGTQYF.

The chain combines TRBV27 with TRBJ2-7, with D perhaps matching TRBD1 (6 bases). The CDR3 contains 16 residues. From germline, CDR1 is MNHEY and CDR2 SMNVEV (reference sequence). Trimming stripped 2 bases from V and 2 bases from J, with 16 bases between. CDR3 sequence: CASSLRVEQGPYEQYF. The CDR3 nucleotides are TGTGCCAGCAGTTTAAGGGTAGAACAGGGCCCCTACGAGCAGTACTTC.

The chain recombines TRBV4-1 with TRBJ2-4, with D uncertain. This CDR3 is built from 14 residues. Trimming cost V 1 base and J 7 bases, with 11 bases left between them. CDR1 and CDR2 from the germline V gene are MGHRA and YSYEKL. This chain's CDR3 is CASSQGPQRNIQYF. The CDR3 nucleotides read TGCGCCAGCAGCCAAGGACCTCAGAGGAACATTCAGTACTTC.

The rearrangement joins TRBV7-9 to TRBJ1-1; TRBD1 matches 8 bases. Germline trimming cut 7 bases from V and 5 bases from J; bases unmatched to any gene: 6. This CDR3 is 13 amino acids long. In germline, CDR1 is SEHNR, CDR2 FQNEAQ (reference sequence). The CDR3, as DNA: TGTGCCAGCACCTACAACAGGGGGACTGAAGCTTTCTTT. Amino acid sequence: CASTYNRGTEAFF.

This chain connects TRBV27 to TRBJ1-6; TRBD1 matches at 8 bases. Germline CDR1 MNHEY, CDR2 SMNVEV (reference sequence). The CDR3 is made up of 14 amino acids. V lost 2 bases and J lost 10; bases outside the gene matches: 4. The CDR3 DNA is TGTGCCAGCAGTTTAACCAGGGGGCACTCACCCCTCCACTTT. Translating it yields CASSLTRGHSPLHF.

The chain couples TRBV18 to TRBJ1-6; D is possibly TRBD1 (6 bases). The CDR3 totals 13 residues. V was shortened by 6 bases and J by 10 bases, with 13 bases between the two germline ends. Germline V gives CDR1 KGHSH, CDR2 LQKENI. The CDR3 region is CASSNRDGSPLHF. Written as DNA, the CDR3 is TGTGCCAGCTCTAACAGGGATGGCTCACCCCTCCACTTT.

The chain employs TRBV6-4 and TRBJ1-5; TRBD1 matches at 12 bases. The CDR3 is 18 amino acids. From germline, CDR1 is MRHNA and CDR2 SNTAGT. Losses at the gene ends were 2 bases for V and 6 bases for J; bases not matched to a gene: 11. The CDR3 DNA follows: TGTGCCAGCAGTGACGGGGACAGGGGGCGCGGGTTCTGTCAGCCCCAGCATTTT. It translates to CASSDGDRGRGFCQPQHF.

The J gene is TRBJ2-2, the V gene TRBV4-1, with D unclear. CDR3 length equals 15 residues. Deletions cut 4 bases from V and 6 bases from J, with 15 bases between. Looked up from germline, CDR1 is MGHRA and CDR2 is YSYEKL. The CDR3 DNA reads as TGCGCCAGCAGCCCCGGCCGTGCCAGGTCCGGGGAGCTGTTTTTT. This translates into CASSPGRARSGELFF.

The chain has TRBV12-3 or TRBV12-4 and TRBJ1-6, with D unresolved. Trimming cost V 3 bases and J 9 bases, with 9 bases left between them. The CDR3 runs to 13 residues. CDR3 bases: TGTGCCAGCAGTTTGAGGGTAGGTTCACCCCTCCACTTT. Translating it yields CASSLRVGSPLHF.

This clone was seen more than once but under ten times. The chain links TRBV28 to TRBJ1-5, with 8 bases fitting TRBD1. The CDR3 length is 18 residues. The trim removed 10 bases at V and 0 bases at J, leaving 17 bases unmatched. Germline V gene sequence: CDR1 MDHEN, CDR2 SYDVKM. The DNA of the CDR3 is TGTGCCACCCTTACCCGACAGGGGTCATCTCTTAGCAATCAGCCCCAGCATTTT. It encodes CATLTRQGSSLSNQPQHF.

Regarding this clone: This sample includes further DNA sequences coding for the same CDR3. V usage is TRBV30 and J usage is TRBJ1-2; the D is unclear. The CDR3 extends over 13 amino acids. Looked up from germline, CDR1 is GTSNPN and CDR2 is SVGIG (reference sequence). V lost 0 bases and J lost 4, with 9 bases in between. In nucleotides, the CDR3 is TGTGCCTGGAGTGTAGGGCGGGGCTATGGCTACACCTTC. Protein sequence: CAWSVGRGYGYTF.

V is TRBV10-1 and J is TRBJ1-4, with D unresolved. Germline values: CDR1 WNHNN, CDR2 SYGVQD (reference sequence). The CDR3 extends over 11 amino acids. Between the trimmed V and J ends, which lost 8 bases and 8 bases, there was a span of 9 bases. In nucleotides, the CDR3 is TGCGCCAGCCGAGGAGGAGAAAAACTGTTTTTT. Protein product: CASRGGEKLFF.

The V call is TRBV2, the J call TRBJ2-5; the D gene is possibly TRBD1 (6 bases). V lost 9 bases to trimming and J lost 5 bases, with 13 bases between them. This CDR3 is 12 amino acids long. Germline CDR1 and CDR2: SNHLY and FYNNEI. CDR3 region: CASLEGVETQYF. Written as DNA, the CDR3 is TGTGCCAGTCTAGAGGGGGTGGAGACCCAGTACTTC. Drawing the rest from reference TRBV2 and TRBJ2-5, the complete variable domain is EPEVTQTPSHQVTQMGQEVILRCVPISNHLYFYWYRQILGQKVEFLVSFYNNEISEKSEIFDDQFSVERPDGSNFTLKIRSTKLEDSAMYFCASLEGVETQYFGPGTRLLVL.

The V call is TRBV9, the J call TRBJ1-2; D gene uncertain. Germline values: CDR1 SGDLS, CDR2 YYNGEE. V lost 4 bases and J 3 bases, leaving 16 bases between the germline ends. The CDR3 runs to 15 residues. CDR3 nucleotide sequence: TGTGCCAGCAGCCCCCATGGGGTGGGAGACTATGGCTACACCTTC. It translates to CASSPHGVGDYGYTF. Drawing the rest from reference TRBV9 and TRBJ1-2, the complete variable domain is DSGVTQTPKHLITATGQRVTLRCSPRSGDLSVYWYQQSLDQGLQFLIQYYNGEERAKGNILERFSAQQFPDLHSELNLSSLELGDSALYFCASSPHGVGDYGYTFGSGTRLTVV.

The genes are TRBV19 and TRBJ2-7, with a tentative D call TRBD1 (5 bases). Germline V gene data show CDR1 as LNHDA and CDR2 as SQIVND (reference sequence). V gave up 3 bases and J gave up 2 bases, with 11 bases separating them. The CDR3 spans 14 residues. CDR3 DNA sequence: TGTGCCAGTAGTATTAGGGGCCATGCCTACGAGCAGTACTTC. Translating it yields CASSIRGHAYEQYF.

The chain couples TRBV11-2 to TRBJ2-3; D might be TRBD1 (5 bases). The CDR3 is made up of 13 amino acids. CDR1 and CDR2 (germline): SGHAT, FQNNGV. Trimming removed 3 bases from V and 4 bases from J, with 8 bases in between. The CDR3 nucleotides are TGTGCCAGCAGCTTTCTCAGGGCAGATACGCAGTATTTT. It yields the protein CASSFLRADTQYF.

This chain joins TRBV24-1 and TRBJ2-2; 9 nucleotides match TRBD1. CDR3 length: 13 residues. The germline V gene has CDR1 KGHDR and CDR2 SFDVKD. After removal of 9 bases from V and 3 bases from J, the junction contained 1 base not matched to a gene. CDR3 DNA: TGTGCCACCGGGGACAGGGACACCGGGGAGCTGTTTTTT. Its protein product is CATGDRDTGELFF.

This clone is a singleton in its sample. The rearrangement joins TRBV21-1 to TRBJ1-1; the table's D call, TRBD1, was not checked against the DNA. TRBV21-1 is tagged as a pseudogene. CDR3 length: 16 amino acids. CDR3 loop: CASAAGQGVRNTEAFF. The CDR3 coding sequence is TGTGCCAGCGCAGCGGGACAGGGGGTTCGGAACACTGAAGCTTTCTTT.

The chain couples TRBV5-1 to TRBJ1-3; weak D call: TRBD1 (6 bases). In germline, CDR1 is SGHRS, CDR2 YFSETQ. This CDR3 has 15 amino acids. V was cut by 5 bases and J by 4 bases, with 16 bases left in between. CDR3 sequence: CASSATGTEGNTIYF. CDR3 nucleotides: TGCGCCAGCAGTGCTACAGGGACGGAAGGAAACACCATATATTTT.